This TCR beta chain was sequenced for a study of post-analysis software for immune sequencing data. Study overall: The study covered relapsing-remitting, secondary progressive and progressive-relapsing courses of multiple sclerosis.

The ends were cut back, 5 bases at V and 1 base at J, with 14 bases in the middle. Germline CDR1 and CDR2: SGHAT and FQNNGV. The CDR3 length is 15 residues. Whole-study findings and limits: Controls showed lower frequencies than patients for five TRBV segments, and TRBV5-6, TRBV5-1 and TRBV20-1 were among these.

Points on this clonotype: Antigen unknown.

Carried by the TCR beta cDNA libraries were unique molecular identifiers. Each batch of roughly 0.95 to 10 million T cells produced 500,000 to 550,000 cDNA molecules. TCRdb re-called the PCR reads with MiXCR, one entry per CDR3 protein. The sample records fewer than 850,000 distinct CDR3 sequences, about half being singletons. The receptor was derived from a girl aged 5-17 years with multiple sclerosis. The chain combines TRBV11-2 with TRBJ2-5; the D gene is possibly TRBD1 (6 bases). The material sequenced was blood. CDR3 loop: CASSAWTDIQETQYF. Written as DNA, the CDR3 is TGTGCCAGCAGCGCCTGGACAGACATCCAAGAGACCCAGTACTTC.